These T cell receptor beta chains were read from a single sample in a study of stem cell transplantation in POMP-related autoinflammatory disease. Data came from immunoSEQ multiplex PCR; TCRdb stores just in-frame clones and leaves some out. Among around 26,000 clones listed, around four fifths were seen once. The material sequenced was CD4+ T cells from PBMCs, taken before stem cell transplantation. These TCRs come from a human donor with POMP-related autoinflammation and immune dysregulation (PRAID). Both conserved end residues are trimmed from each CDR3. The D gene is left open where the match is weak. Size values are once, few and many counts, or a class for expanded clones, and some rows have none.

abundance	d_gene	v_gene	j_gene	len	CDR3aa
few	TRBD1	TRBV19	TRBJ1-2	12	ASSRQGDRYGYT
once	NA	TRBV6-5	TRBJ1-1	11	ASSRLGNTEAF
NA	NA	TRBV30	TRBJ2-5	8	AWRGRTQY
NA	NA	TRBV7-8	TRBJ1-2	15	ASSVMDLIDRPHGYT
NA	NA	TRBV5-4	TRBJ2-2	11	ASRSGNTGELF
NA	NA	TRBV29-1	TRBJ2-1	13	SVDYGRGRIYEQF
once	TRBD1	TRBV5-4	TRBJ1-1	13	ASRPRQGAKTEAF
NA	NA	TRBV2	TRBJ1-6	11	ASDQGHNSPLH
NA	TRBD1	TRBV28	TRBJ2-7	10	ARGDSTYEQY
NA	TRBD2	TRBV4-1	TRBJ2-5	17	ASSQDRASGRGPRETQY
NA	TRBD2	TRBV12-5	TRBJ2-3	16	ASGFRLAGVGGTDTQY
NA	TRBD2	TRBV4-2	TRBJ2-5	14	ASSQVGVAGIETQY
few	TRBD1	TRBV19	TRBJ1-1	13	ASKAARGPNTEAF
NA	TRBD1	TRBV5-1	TRBJ2-1	13	ASSLSGTGVGEQF
NA	NA	TRBV6-5	TRBJ1-2	14	ASSYHGGAGDYGYT
NA	TRBD1	TRBV9	TRBJ1-2	15	ASSVSLRPRDSYGYT
few	TRBD1	TRBV7-2	TRBJ1-5	12	ASSLQGAPQPQH
NA	TRBD1	TRBV6-1	TRBJ1-2	13	ASYGQGNPYYGYT
NA	TRBD1	TRBV4-1	TRBJ1-4	18	ASSQGLLRDRGPTNEKLF
once	NA	TRBV9	TRBJ2-1	10	ASSVPANEQF
NA	NA	TRBV4-2	TRBJ1-1	13	ASSQAGRENTEAF
few	TRBD1	TRBV5-1	TRBJ1-2	14	ASSLGRDRVEAGYT
few	TRBD1	TRBV29-1	TRBJ1-2	11	SVALGTGWGYT
NA	TRBD1	TRBV19	TRBJ2-5	13	ASRPGDRGKETQY
NA	NA	TRBV30	TRBJ1-5	10	AWSVRHQPQH
NA	TRBD1	TRBV6-1	TRBJ1-1	11	ASSRGRVTEAF
medium-sized	NA	TRBV5-4	TRBJ2-7	15	ASSLGKLATSSYEQY
NA	TRBD2	TRBV7-3	TRBJ2-1	13	ASSTGLAGGNEQF
NA	NA	TRBV27	TRBJ1-2	12	ASSPSDRPLRYT
NA	TRBD1	TRBV19	TRBJ1-2	11	ASSRRQGDGYT
NA	TRBD1	TRBV10-3	TRBJ1-3	14	AISERDRVFGNTIY
NA	NA	TRBV7-2	TRBJ1-2	11	ASSLQQFYGYT
few	NA	TRBV5-1	TRBJ1-3	13	ASSPRQDSGNTIY
NA	NA	TRBV11-2	TRBJ2-5	12	ASSLGASGETQY
few	NA	TRBV14	TRBJ1-1	13	ASSQGGIWGTEAF
NA	NA	TRBV2	TRBJ2-7	13	ASSESTARWREQY
NA	TRBD1	TRBV5-1	TRBJ2-5	14	ATKRSGGVVQETQY
NA	NA	TRBV7-8	TRBJ1-2	13	ASSLPGGTNYGYT
NA	TRBD2	TRBV4-1	TRBJ2-3	16	ASSQLPPGLATTDTQY
NA	NA	TRBV15	TRBJ1-4	14	ATSRDPGRANEKLF
once	TRBD1	TRBV2	TRBJ1-1	12	AIHRQGMNTEAF
NA	NA	TRBV2	TRBJ1-5	14	ASSVQTIPGNQPQH
NA	NA	TRBV5-4	TRBJ2-5	16	ASSFGPGLRDPQETQY
NA	TRBD1	TRBV12-5	TRBJ1-4	15	ASGIGQGRGHNEKLF
NA	TRBD1	TRBV29-1	TRBJ2-1	10	SPRGPGNEQF
NA	TRBD2	TRBV28	TRBJ2-7	16	ASSKPSAGGRASYEQY
NA	TRBD1	TRBV4-1	TRBJ2-7	13	ASSDYRGASYEQY
NA	NA	TRBV7-8	TRBJ2-1	12	ASSLGRTTAAQF
NA	NA	TRBV2	TRBJ2-2	14	ASSDFGTANTGELF
few	TRBD1	TRBV18	TRBJ1-5	14	ASSPPGQGSNQPQH
NA	NA	TRBV6-1	TRBJ1-2	11	ASSGQLDYGYT
NA	NA	TRBV6-5	TRBJ1-1	12	ASRSGGGSAEAF
NA	NA	TRBV9	TRBJ2-3	13	ASSGGLISTDTQY
NA	TRBD2	TRBV28	TRBJ2-1	11	ASRQLAGGEQF